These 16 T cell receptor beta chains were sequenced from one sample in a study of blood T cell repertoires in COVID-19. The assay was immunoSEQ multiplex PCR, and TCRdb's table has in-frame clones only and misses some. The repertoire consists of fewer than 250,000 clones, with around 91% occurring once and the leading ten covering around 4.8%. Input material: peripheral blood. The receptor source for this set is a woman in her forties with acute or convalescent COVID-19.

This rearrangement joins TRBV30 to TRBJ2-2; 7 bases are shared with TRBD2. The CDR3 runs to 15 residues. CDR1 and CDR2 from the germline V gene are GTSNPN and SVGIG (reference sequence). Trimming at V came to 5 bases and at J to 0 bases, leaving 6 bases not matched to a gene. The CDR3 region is CAWGRGYANTGELFF. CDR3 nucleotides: TGTGCCTGGGGGAGGGGATACGCGAACACCGGGGAGCTGTTTTTT.

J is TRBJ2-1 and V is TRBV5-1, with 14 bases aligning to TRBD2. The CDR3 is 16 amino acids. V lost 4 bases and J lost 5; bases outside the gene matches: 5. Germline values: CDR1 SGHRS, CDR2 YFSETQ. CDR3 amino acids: CASSPRLAGGNNEQFF. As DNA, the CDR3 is TGCGCCAGCAGCCCCCGACTAGCGGGGGGGAACAATGAGCAGTTCTTC.

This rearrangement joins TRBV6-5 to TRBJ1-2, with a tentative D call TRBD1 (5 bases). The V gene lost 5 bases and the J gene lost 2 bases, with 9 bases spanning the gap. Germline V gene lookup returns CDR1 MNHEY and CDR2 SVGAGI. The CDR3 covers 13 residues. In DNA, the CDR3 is TGTGCCAGCAGTACCGACAGAAACTATGGCTACACCTTC. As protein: CASSTDRNYGYTF.

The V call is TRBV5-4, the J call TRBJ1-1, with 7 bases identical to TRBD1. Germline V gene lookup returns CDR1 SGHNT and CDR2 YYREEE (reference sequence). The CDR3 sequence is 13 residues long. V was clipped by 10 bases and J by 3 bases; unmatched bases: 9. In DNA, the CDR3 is TGTGCCCTCCAGGGGGGCTTGTACACTGAAGCTTTCTTT. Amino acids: CALQGGLYTEAFF.

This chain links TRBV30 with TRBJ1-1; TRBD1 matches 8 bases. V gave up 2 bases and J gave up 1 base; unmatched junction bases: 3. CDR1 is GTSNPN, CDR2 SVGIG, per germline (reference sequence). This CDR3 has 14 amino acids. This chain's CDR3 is CAWSKGQGNTEAFF. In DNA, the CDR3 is TGTGCCTGGAGTAAAGGACAGGGGAACACTGAAGCTTTCTTT.

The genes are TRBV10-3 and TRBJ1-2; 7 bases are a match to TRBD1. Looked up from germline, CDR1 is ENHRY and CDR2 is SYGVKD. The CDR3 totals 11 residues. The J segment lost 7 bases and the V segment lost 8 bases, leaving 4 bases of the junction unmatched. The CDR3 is CAIETGSGYTF. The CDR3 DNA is TGTGCCATCGAGACAGGGAGTGGCTACACCTTC.

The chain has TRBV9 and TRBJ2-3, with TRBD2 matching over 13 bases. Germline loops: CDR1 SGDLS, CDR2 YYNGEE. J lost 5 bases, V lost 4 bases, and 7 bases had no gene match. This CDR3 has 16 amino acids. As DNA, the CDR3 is TGTGCCAGCAGCCGTGGGACTAGCGGGGTCGGAGATACGCAGTATTTT. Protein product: CASSRGTSGVGDTQYF.

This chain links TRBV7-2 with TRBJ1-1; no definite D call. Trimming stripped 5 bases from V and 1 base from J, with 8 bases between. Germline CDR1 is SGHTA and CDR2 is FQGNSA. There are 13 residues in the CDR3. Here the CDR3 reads CASSPGTNTEAFF. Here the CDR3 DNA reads TGTGCCAGCAGCCCAGGTACGAACACTGAAGCTTTCTTT.

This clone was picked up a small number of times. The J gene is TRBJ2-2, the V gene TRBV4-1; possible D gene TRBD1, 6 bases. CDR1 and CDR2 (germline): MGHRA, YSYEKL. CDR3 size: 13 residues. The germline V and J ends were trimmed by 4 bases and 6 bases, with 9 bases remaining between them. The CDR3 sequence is CASSLRTAGELFF. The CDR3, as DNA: TGCGCCAGCAGCCTCCGGACAGCCGGGGAGCTGTTTTTT.

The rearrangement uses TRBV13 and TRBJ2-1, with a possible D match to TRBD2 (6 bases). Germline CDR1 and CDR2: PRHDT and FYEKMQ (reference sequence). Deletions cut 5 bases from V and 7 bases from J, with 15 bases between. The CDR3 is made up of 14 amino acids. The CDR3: CASSPRARGNEQFF. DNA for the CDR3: TGTGCCAGCAGCCCTAGGGCCCGGGGGAATGAGCAGTTCTTC.

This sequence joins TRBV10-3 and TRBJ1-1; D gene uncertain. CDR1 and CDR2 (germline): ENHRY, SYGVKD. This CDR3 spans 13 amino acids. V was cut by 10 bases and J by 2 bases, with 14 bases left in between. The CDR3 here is CATTEGRNTEAFF. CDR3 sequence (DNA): TGTGCCACCACGGAGGGAAGAAACACTGAAGCTTTCTTT.

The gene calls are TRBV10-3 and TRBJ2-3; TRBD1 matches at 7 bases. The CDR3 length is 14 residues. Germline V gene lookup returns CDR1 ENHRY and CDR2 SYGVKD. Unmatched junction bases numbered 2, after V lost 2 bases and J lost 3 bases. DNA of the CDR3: TGTGCCATCAGTGAGAAGGGGGCGACAGATACGCAGTATTTT. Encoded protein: CAISEKGATDTQYF.

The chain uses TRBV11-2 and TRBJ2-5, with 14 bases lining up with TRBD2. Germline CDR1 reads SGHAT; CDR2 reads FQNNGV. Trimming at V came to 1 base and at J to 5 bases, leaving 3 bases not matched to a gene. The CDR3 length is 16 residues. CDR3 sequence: CASSLGLAGGKETQYF. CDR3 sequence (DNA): TGTGCCAGCAGCTTAGGACTAGCGGGGGGGAAGGAGACCCAGTACTTC. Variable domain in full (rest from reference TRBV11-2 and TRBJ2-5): EAGVAQSPRYKIIEKRQSVAFWCNPISGHATLYWYQQILGQGPKLLIQFQNNGVVDDSQLPKDRFSAERLKGVDSTLKIQPAKLEDSAVYLCASSLGLAGGKETQYFGPGTRLLVL.

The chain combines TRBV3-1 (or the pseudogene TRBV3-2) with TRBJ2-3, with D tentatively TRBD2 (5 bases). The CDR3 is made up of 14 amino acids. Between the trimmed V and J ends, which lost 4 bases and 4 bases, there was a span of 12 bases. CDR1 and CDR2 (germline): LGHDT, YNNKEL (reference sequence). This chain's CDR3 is CASSRLAGADTQYF. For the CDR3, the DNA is TGTGCCAGCAGCCGCCTGGCCGGGGCAGATACGCAGTATTTT.

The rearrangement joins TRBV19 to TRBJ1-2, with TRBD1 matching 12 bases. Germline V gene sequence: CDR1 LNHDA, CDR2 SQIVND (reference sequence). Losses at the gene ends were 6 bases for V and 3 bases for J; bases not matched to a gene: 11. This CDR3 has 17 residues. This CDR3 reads CASSLGQGAGGDYGYTF. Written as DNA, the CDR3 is TGTGCCAGTAGCCTGGGACAGGGGGCCGGTGGGGACTATGGCTACACCTTC. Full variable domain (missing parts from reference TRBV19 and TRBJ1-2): DGGITQSPKYLFRKEGQNVTLSCEQNLNHDAMYWYRQDPGQGLRLIYYSQIVNDFQKGDIAEGYSVSREKKESFPLTVTSAQKNPTAFYLCASSLGQGAGGDYGYTFGSGTRLTVV.

Here the CDR3 DNA reads TGTGCCAGCAGCGCCCGACTAGAGGGTCGCACAGATACGCAGTATTTT. Amino acids: CASSARLEGRTDTQYF. This chain connects TRBV9 to TRBJ2-3, with D maybe TRBD2 (6 bases). The germline V gene has CDR1 SGDLS and CDR2 YYNGEE. V gave up 3 bases and J gave up 1 base, with 15 bases separating them. The CDR3 has 16 amino acids.